These 14 T cell receptor beta chains were sequenced from one sample in a study of T cells in Graves' hyperthyroidism and ophthalmopathy. RNA transcripts were the template for amplifying TCR beta CDR3 regions. RT-PCR in the first round (using the HTBI primer set) targeted the TCR CDR3. From the multiplex PCR reads, TCRdb called clonotypes with MiXCR, one entry per CDR3 protein. Here the sample spans under 600,000 distinct CDR3 sequences, about 16% being singletons. Material: blood. The receptors here all came from a woman aged 40 to 50 with Graves' ophthalmopathy.

The V gene is TRBV19, the J gene TRBJ1-5; 10 positions match TRBD1. This CDR3 spans 19 amino acids. J lost 2 bases, V lost 3 bases, and 13 bases had no gene match. The germline CDR1 and CDR2 sequences are LNHDA and SQIVND (reference sequence). The DNA for the CDR3 is TGTGCCAGTAGTATGCCCCCGGGACAGGGGACAAGGGGCAATCAGCCCCAGCATTTT. Protein: CASSMPPGQGTRGNQPQHF.

The V call is TRBV29-1, the J call TRBJ2-7; D might be TRBD1 or TRBD2, each matching 5 bases. The germline gives CDR1 SQVTM, CDR2 ANQGSEA. The CDR3 loop spans 11 amino acids. The DNA of the CDR3 is TGCAGGTCCGCCAGAGGGGACGAGCAGTACTTC. It yields the protein CRSARGDEQYF.

This clonotype was counted at least ten times. The chain joins TRBV20-1 to TRBJ2-5; 7 nucleotides match TRBD2. The junction had 6 bases not matched to a gene; V was cut back by 6 bases and J by 5 bases. This CDR3 has 12 amino acids. Germline assignment: CDR1 DFQATT and CDR2 SNEGSKA (reference sequence). CDR3 region: CSAYILAETQYF. DNA of the CDR3: TGCAGTGCGTATATACTAGCGGAGACCCAGTACTTC.

This clonotype was found a few times. The V gene is TRBV9, the J gene TRBJ2-5; D is perhaps TRBD2 (5 bases). CDR1 and CDR2 (germline): SGDLS, YYNGEE. V gave up 3 bases and J gave up 7 bases, with 10 bases separating them. This CDR3 comprises 12 residues. CDR3 loop: CASSAEGVTQYF. The CDR3 region has the DNA TGTGCCAGCAGCGCCGAGGGTGTGACCCAGTACTTC.

Only a few counts were recorded for this clonotype. The gene calls are TRBV20-1 and TRBJ1-1; TRBD1 might be the D (5 bases). CDR1 is DFQATT and CDR2 is SNEGSKA in the germline V gene (reference sequence). This CDR3 spans 12 amino acids. CDR3 bases: TGCAGAAGCCTCAGGGCGGGTACTGAAGCTTTCTTT. Encoded protein: CRSLRAGTEAFF.

This clonotype has a count of ten or more. The chain links TRBV11-2 to TRBJ2-7; D gene unclear. Germline V lookup: CDR1 SGHAT, CDR2 FQNNGV. The CDR3 length is 15 residues. V lost 0 bases to trimming and J lost 4 bases, with 13 bases between them. CDR3 in DNA: TGTGCCAGCAGCTTAGATCATGAGGTTTTGTACGAGCAGTACTTC. This translates into CASSLDHEVLYEQYF. The full variable domain, rest sourced from reference TRBV11-2 and TRBJ2-7, is EAGVAQSPRYKIIEKRQSVAFWCNPISGHATLYWYQQILGQGPKLLIQFQNNGVVDDSQLPKDRFSAERLKGVDSTLKIQPAKLEDSAVYLCASSLDHEVLYEQYFGPGTRLTVT.

The sample holds many counts of this clonotype. The chain uses TRBV3-1 and TRBJ2-7; TRBD2 might be the D (6 bases). The CDR3 contains 14 residues. Germline CDR1 reads LGHDT; CDR2 reads YNNKEL (reference sequence). Trimming removed 4 bases from V and 5 bases from J, with 15 bases in between. The CDR3 region is CASSPPGSFNEQYF. CDR3 DNA sequence: TGTGCCAGCAGCCCCCCCGGGAGTTTCAACGAGCAGTACTTC.

In its sample, this clonotype was seen many times. The chain employs TRBV18 and TRBJ1-1; 8 nucleotides agree with TRBD1. The J segment lost 0 bases and the V segment lost 2 bases, leaving 2 bases of the junction unmatched. Germline CDR1 reads KGHSH; CDR2 reads LQKENI. There are 15 residues in the CDR3. Here the CDR3 DNA reads TGTGCCAGCTCACCAACAGGGGGGGTGAACACTGAAGCTTTCTTT. Its translation: CASSPTGGVNTEAFF.

This clonotype was counted at least ten times. The chain carries TRBV28 and TRBJ2-7, with D perhaps TRBD1 (8 bases). Per the germline V gene, CDR1 is MDHEN and CDR2 is SYDVKM. Trimming removed 2 bases at V and 3 bases at J, with 14 bases between. The CDR3 extends over 15 amino acids. The CDR3: CASSLTGGGLYEQYF. As DNA, the CDR3 is TGTGCCAGCAGTTTAACAGGGGGGGGACTCTACGAGCAGTACTTC.

The table lists this clonotype with a few counts. The rearrangement joins TRBV5-5 to TRBJ1-1; 10 nucleotides agree with TRBD1. CDR3 length equals 15 residues. Germline V lookup: CDR1 SGHKS, CDR2 YYEKEE (reference sequence). V lost 2 bases to trimming and J lost 5 bases; unmatched junction nucleotides: 6. CDR3 in DNA: TGTGCCAGCAGCTTCCGGGACAGGGGCGCAACTGAAGCTTTCTTT. Protein product: CASSFRDRGATEAFF.

A few counts support this clonotype. The rearrangement joins TRBV10-3 to TRBJ2-5; TRBD2 is a possible D gene (5 bases). Germline V gene lookup returns CDR1 ENHRY and CDR2 SYGVKD. V was clipped by 6 bases and J by 3 bases, with 14 bases between them. The CDR3 consists of 14 residues. CDR3 nucleotide sequence: TGTGCCATCAGCGTATCAGGAGGAAAAGAGACCCAGTACTTC. Protein sequence: CAISVSGGKETQYF.

The V and J genes are TRBV20-1 and TRBJ1-6, with 9 bases aligning to TRBD1. The length of the CDR3 is 15 residues. The V and J ends lost 0 bases and 9 bases, in that order; junction bases with no gene match: 6. The germline V gene encodes CDR1 DFQATT and CDR2 SNEGSKA (reference sequence). CDR3 in DNA: TGCAGTGCTAGAGATCTCGGGACAGGGAGTTCACCCCTCCACTTT. Translation: CSARDLGTGSSPLHF.

V is TRBV18 and J is TRBJ2-1; D might be TRBD1 or TRBD2, each matching 5 bases. Trimming removed 3 bases from V and 3 bases from J, with 12 bases in between. This CDR3 comprises 15 residues. Looked up from germline, CDR1 is KGHSH and CDR2 is LQKENI. The CDR3 reads CASSPGVDGYNEQFF. CDR3 nucleotide sequence: TGTGCCAGCTCACCGGGGGTAGACGGCTACAATGAGCAGTTCTTC.

This clonotype was seen ten or more times. CDR3 bases: TGTGCCAGCAGCGGGGCGGGGACGAACACCGGGGAGCTGTTTTTT. Amino acid sequence: CASSGAGTNTGELFF. This chain links TRBV11-2 with TRBJ2-2; a possible D gene is TRBD2 (6 bases). This CDR3 spans 15 amino acids. Germline CDR1 SGHAT, CDR2 FQNNGV. V gave up 5 bases and J gave up 0 bases, with 10 bases separating them.